The 30 T cell receptor beta chains below come from one sample, sequenced in a study of T cell responses to AZD1222 COVID-19 vaccine. TCRdb keeps only in-frame clones here, not all; method: immunoSEQ multiplex PCR. The sample lists roughly 150,000 clones, around 88% seen once, with 2% to 2.5% in the top ten. Sequenced here: peripheral blood, sampled on day 0 of AZD1222 vaccination. Receptor source: an adult in good health.

As to this clone: Other nucleotide sequences from this sample produce the same CDR3. The rearrangement uses TRBV6-2 or TRBV6-3 and TRBJ2-7; TRBD2 agrees at 10 bases. Germline V gene data show CDR1 as MNHEY and CDR2 as SVGEGT. This CDR3 comprises 16 residues. The junction had 5 bases not matched to a gene; V was cut back by 2 bases and J by 1 base. The CDR3 DNA reads as TGTGCCAGCAGTTACAGCCGGACTAGCGGTTCCTACGAGCAGTACTTC. The encoded protein is CASSYSRTSGSYEQYF.

This clone was observed once. The rearrangement links TRBV10-1 to TRBJ1-6, with D uncertain. From germline, CDR1 is WNHNN and CDR2 SYGVQD (reference sequence). There are 13 residues in the CDR3. The V end lost 2 bases, the J end lost 2 bases, and 1 base lay between the germline ends. This chain's CDR3 is CASSETYNSPLHF. In DNA, the CDR3 is TGCGCCAGCAGTGAGACCTATAATTCACCCCTCCACTTT.

The gene calls are TRBV27 and TRBJ2-5, with 9 bases matching TRBD2. Germline V lookup: CDR1 MNHEY, CDR2 SMNVEV (reference sequence). The junction had 7 bases not matched to a gene; V was cut back by 6 bases and J by 5 bases. This CDR3 is 14 amino acids long. The CDR3 DNA sequence: TGTGCCAGCAGGGGATATGCGGGAGGGGAGACCCAGTACTTC. It encodes CASRGYAGGETQYF.

The chain combines TRBV7-9 with TRBJ2-3; 8 nucleotides agree with TRBD2. The germline gives CDR1 SEHNR, CDR2 FQNEAQ (reference sequence). The CDR3 has 15 amino acids. V gave up 6 bases and J gave up 11 bases; unmatched junction bases: 16. This CDR3 is CASSDRAGGSLQQYF. In DNA form, the CDR3 reads TGTGCCAGCAGTGACCGGGCGGGAGGATCCTTACAGCAGTATTTT.

The V and J genes are TRBV5-4 and TRBJ2-7; D remains unclear. The CDR3 contains 16 residues. The germline V gene has CDR1 SGHNT and CDR2 YYREEE (reference sequence). Trimming cost V 2 bases and J 0 bases, with 15 bases left between them. The CDR3 bases are TGTGCCAGCAGCTTTTCGTTGGGCGCCAGCTCCTACGAGCAGTACTTC. Amino acid sequence: CASSFSLGASSYEQYF.

The rearrangement uses TRBV19 and TRBJ2-5, with 7 bases fitting TRBD2. Germline assignment: CDR1 LNHDA and CDR2 SQIVND (reference sequence). J lost 1 base, V lost 7 bases, and 9 bases had no gene match. This CDR3 is built from 15 residues. The DNA of the CDR3 is TGTGCCAGTACGCTTCGGGACTACCCCCAAGAGACCCAGTACTTC. As protein: CASTLRDYPQETQYF.

This chain links TRBV3-1 (or the pseudogene TRBV3-2) with TRBJ1-3; D is unresolved. Germline CDR1 LGHDT, CDR2 YNNKEL (reference sequence). Trimming took 0 bases from V and 2 from J, leaving 5 bases between them. The CDR3 loop spans 14 amino acids. CDR3 bases: TGTGCCAGCAGCCAAGATTTTGCTGGAAACACCATATATTTT. Protein: CASSQDFAGNTIYF.

CDR3 nucleotide sequence: TGTGCTAGTGGTTTGGTTTCAGATACGCAGTATTTT. It is translated as CASGLVSDTQYF. The V and J genes are TRBV12-5 and TRBJ2-3; D is ambiguous. This CDR3 comprises 12 residues. V lost 0 bases and J lost 4, with 2 bases in between. The germline V gene has CDR1 LGHNT and CDR2 FRNRAP. Together with reference TRBV12-5 and TRBJ2-3, the CDR3 gives the full variable domain: DARVTQTPRHKVTEMGQEVTMRCQPILGHNTVFWYRQTMMQGLELLAYFRNRAPLDDSGMPKDRFSAEMPDATLATLKIQPSEPRDSAVYFCASGLVSDTQYFGPGTRLTVL.

This chain uses TRBV2 with TRBJ1-6, with 10 bases matching TRBD1. Per the germline V gene, CDR1 is SNHLY and CDR2 is FYNNEI. The J segment lost 9 bases and the V segment lost 0 bases, leaving 5 bases of the junction unmatched. This CDR3 region has 16 residues. This chain's CDR3 is CASSEAFGQGVSPLHF. Written as DNA, the CDR3 is TGTGCCAGCAGTGAAGCGTTTGGACAGGGGGTTTCACCCCTCCACTTT.

Here the CDR3 reads CASSIQGARQPQHF. In DNA form, the CDR3 reads TGTGCCAGTAGTATACAGGGGGCACGACAGCCCCAGCATTTT. The chain couples TRBV19 to TRBJ1-5, with TRBD1 matching over 8 bases. J lost 7 bases, V lost 2 bases, and 4 bases had no gene match. The CDR3 contains 14 residues. The germline V gene encodes CDR1 LNHDA and CDR2 SQIVND (reference sequence).

This sequence joins TRBV9 and TRBJ2-1, with 8 bases fitting TRBD2. This CDR3 contains 12 residues. Germline CDR1 and CDR2: SGDLS and YYNGEE. After removal of 9 bases from V and 5 bases from J, the junction contained 4 bases not matched to a gene. CDR3 loop: CATGREDNEQFF. In nucleotides, the CDR3 is TGTGCCACCGGGCGGGAGGACAATGAGCAGTTCTTC.

The chain is built from TRBV27 and TRBJ1-2; 9 positions agree with TRBD1. Trimming took 5 bases from V and 4 from J; bases not matched to a gene: 5. The CDR3 extends over 14 amino acids. In germline, CDR1 is MNHEY, CDR2 SMNVEV (reference sequence). The CDR3 sequence: CASSTQGAAYGYTF. The CDR3 DNA sequence: TGTGCCAGCAGTACACAGGGGGCAGCCTATGGCTACACCTTC.

The chain joins TRBV28 to TRBJ1-2; D remains ambiguous. V lost 8 bases to trimming and J lost 4 bases, with 8 bases between them. Per germline, CDR1 MDHEN and CDR2 SYDVKM. CDR3 size: 11 residues. The CDR3 is CASAVPYGYTF. The CDR3 DNA reads as TGTGCCAGCGCTGTCCCCTATGGCTACACCTTC.

The chain has TRBV10-3 and TRBJ1-5, with 7 bases aligning to TRBD1. The CDR3 sequence is 14 residues long. V dropped 6 bases and J dropped 0; count of bases not matched to a gene: 2. Germline CDR1 is ENHRY and CDR2 is SYGVKD. The CDR3 DNA reads as TGTGCCATCAGGGGGGACAGTAGCAATCAGCCCCAGCATTTT. It specifies CAIRGDSSNQPQHF.

The count of this clone is one. The CDR3 sequence is CASSLAVAGGPYEQYF. The CDR3 nucleotides are TGCGCCAGCAGCTTGGCCGTAGCGGGAGGCCCCTACGAGCAGTACTTC. This chain links TRBV5-1 with TRBJ2-7; TRBD2 matches at 10 bases. The CDR3 length is 16 residues. Germline loops: CDR1 SGHRS, CDR2 YFSETQ. Trimming at V came to 0 bases and at J to 2 bases, leaving 5 bases not matched to a gene.

The rearrangement uses TRBV28 and TRBJ2-2; TRBD2 aligns across 8 bases. The CDR3 loop spans 18 amino acids. Trimming removed 3 bases from V and 3 bases from J; junction bases left unmatched: 12. In germline, CDR1 is MDHEN, CDR2 SYDVKM. For the CDR3, the DNA is TGTGCCAGCAGTTTGGGAGTAAAGGGCGGGAGGTACACCGGGGAGCTGTTTTTT. This codes for CASSLGVKGGRYTGELFF.

The chain couples TRBV7-2 to TRBJ2-1; 10 bases align to TRBD2. Germline CDR1 SGHTA, CDR2 FQGNSA. The V segment lost 5 bases and the J segment 8 bases; nucleotides outside the gene matches: 9. The CDR3 extends over 15 amino acids. This chain's CDR3 is CASSIKAGGVHEQFF. As DNA, the CDR3 is TGTGCCAGCAGCATCAAAGCGGGAGGGGTTCATGAGCAGTTCTTC. Looking up the rest from reference TRBV7-2 and TRBJ2-1 gives the full variable domain: GAGVSQSPSNKVTEKGKDVELRCDPISGHTALYWYRQSLGQGLEFLIYFQGNSAPDKSGLPSDRFSAERTGGSVSTLTIQRTQQEDSAVYLCASSIKAGGVHEQFFGPGTRLTVL.

The chain links TRBV11-3 to TRBJ2-7, with 10 bases fitting TRBD1. Germline lookup yields CDR1 SGHNT and CDR2 YENEEA. CDR3 length: 15 amino acids. Trimming cost V 5 bases and J 0 bases; bases outside gene matches: 4. This CDR3 is CASSGGQGISYEQYF. The CDR3 coding sequence is TGTGCCAGCAGCGGGGGACAGGGGATCTCCTACGAGCAGTACTTC.

The rearrangement joins TRBV7-6 to TRBJ1-5; D may be TRBD1 (5 bases). V lost 1 base and J 4 bases, leaving 8 bases between the germline ends. Germline CDR1 reads SGHVS; CDR2 reads FNYEAQ. This CDR3 has 14 residues. The CDR3 spells CASSLGGGNQPQHF. CDR3 nucleotide sequence: TGTGCCAGCAGCTTAGGGGGGGGGAATCAGCCCCAGCATTTT.

The chain has TRBV19 and TRBJ1-2; no firm D call. V was shortened by 3 bases and J by 10 bases, with 15 bases between the two germline ends. This CDR3 is 13 amino acids long. CDR1 is LNHDA, CDR2 SQIVND, per germline (reference sequence). CDR3: CASSIGNQRIYTF. DNA for the CDR3: TGTGCCAGTAGTATTGGGAACCAGAGGATCTACACCTTC.

A single count supports this clone. The gene calls are TRBV28 and TRBJ1-6, with 10 bases aligning to TRBD1. Germline trimming cut 5 bases from V and 8 bases from J; bases unmatched to any gene: 9. This CDR3 is 16 amino acids long. CDR1 is MDHEN, CDR2 SYDVKM, per germline. This CDR3 reads CASSRRSGTGDSPLHF. The CDR3 DNA is TGTGCCAGCAGTCGACGTTCAGGGACAGGGGATTCACCCCTCCACTTT.

The chain combines TRBV9 with TRBJ1-1; 8 positions agree with TRBD1. The CDR3 consists of 15 residues. The V gene's germline CDR1 is SGDLS and CDR2 YYNGEE. The trim removed 4 bases at V and 2 bases at J, leaving 7 bases unmatched. In nucleotides, the CDR3 is TGTGCCAGCAGCCCGCGGGACAGGCTAAACACTGAAGCTTTCTTT. It yields the protein CASSPRDRLNTEAFF.

V usage is TRBV12-3 or TRBV12-4 and J usage is TRBJ1-4; D not resolved. This CDR3 is 13 amino acids long. Between the trimmed V and J ends, which lost 6 bases and 7 bases, there was a span of 12 bases. CDR3 sequence reads: CASSDAKGEKLFF. CDR3 nucleotide sequence: TGTGCCAGCAGCGACGCTAAGGGTGAAAAACTGTTTTTT.

The rearrangement links TRBV12-3 or TRBV12-4 to TRBJ2-5; unclear D gene. The CDR3 covers 13 residues. Trimming pared 2 bases from V and 4 bases from J, leaving 8 bases between. The CDR3 DNA reads TGTGCCAGCAGTTTAAACAAGTTAGAGACCCAGTACTTC. Its protein is CASSLNKLETQYF.

This chain uses TRBV27 with TRBJ2-1; 10 nucleotides line up with TRBD2. CDR1 MNHEY and CDR2 SMNVEV come from the germline V gene (reference sequence). The CDR3 runs 16 residues. The trim removed 6 bases at V and 4 bases at J, leaving 9 bases unmatched. DNA for the CDR3: TGTGCCAGCAGCCGAACATGGACTAGCGGTTACAATGAGCAGTTCTTC. Its protein product is CASSRTWTSGYNEQFF.

This clone showed up just once. This chain uses TRBV5-3 with TRBJ2-7, with a possible D match to TRBD2 (5 bases). TRBV5-3 is placed among ORFs of uncertain function. The V gene lost 1 base and the J gene lost 4 bases, with 18 bases spanning the gap. The CDR3 loop spans 16 amino acids. The chain's CDR3 is CARSLLRAIRRYEQYF. CDR3 nucleotides: TGTGCCAGAAGCTTGTTGAGGGCGATTCGGAGGTACGAGCAGTACTTC.

The chain carries TRBV28 and TRBJ1-3; D is ambiguous. The CDR3 runs 12 residues. Germline lookup yields CDR1 MDHEN and CDR2 SYDVKM. Trimming took 5 bases from V and 0 from J, leaving 2 bases between them. DNA of the CDR3: TGTGCCAGCAGTGTCTCTGGAAACACCATATATTTT. Its protein is CASSVSGNTIYF.

The chain links TRBV7-6 to TRBJ1-1; no reliable D call. V lost 1 base and J lost 1, with 4 bases in between. Germline loops: CDR1 SGHVS, CDR2 FNYEAQ. This CDR3 contains 13 residues. The CDR3 loop reads CASSLDSNTEAFF. For the CDR3, the DNA is TGTGCCAGCAGCTTAGATTCGAACACTGAAGCTTTCTTT.

The chain recombines TRBV28 with TRBJ1-1; maybe TRBD1 (5 bases). The CDR3 has 15 residues. The V gene lost 6 bases and the J gene lost 5 bases, with 19 bases spanning the gap. CDR1 and CDR2 (germline): MDHEN, SYDVKM. In nucleotides, the CDR3 is TGTGCCAGCAGACCCTGGGGCAGTGAATTGACTGAAGCTTTCTTT. The encoded protein is CASRPWGSELTEAFF.

This chain uses TRBV29-1 with TRBJ1-4, with 8 bases fitting TRBD1. The V segment lost 6 bases and the J segment 5 bases; nucleotides outside the gene matches: 5. In germline, CDR1 is SQVTM, CDR2 ANQGSEA. The CDR3 is 13 residues long. The CDR3 loop reads CSVPGQANEKLFF. Here the CDR3 DNA reads TGCAGCGTCCCGGGACAGGCGAATGAAAAACTGTTTTTT.